This T cell receptor (beta chain) was identified during a study of blood T cells in healthy people across ages (dated by TCRdb to between 2014 and 2017). Some background on the complete study: Template switching captured roughly one uniquely barcoded TCR beta cDNA molecule per two T cells in model experiments. The study measured age-related changes in TCR beta repertoire diversity using deep sequencing normalized with unique cDNA molecular identifiers. Two additional independent replicas of 1 million unique cDNA reads from the same blood draw were analyzed for two donors (one aged 18 to 30 and one aged 80 or older). To avoid experimental bias, donors of different ages were spread randomly across the sequencing lanes. The donors were split into four age groups: young (average about 15 years), middle-aged (roughly 40), aged (62) and long-lived (about 74).

The research as a whole found: The long-lived group showed more naive CD4+ T cells, fewer expanded clones and increased TCR diversity than the aged group, suggesting age selection. The percentage of naive T cells measured by flow cytometry correlated strongly with observed TCR beta diversity. Observed TCR beta diversity per million T cells fell roughly linearly with age, and a significant reduction was already apparent by age approximately 40. Estimates of total diversity based on one million sequenced T cells were regarded as lower bounds and as underestimates. The CMV infection status of donors was not known, potentially confounding age-related changes in expanded clonotypes. Conclusive comparison of naive and antigen-experienced compartments was prevented by the profiling of bulk unsorted PBMCs.

This clonotype was counted between two and nine times. It lacks a known antigen. No much larger clone exists at a distance of one base, and base qualities are not known. The donors were roughly 39 Caucasian individuals from Russia, aged roughly 6 to 100 years, who were systemically healthy. Each donor gave 8 to 10 milliliters of peripheral blood, drawn into EDTA-treated Vacutainer tubes. Ficoll-Paque density-gradient centrifugation was used to isolate PBMCs, with at least 6.5 million per sample. Total RNA was extracted from PBMCs with Trizol reagent, with at least 5 micrograms obtained per sample. For every donor, flow cytometry on a PBMC aliquot measured the percentage of naive CD45RAhigh/CD27high T cells. The library was generated by 5' RACE. Sequencing instrument: Illumina HiSeq 2500. The second PCR ran for roughly 7 to 11 cycles and used a J-beta primer mix along with a sample-barcoded 5' primer. A unique molecular identifier was introduced onto each TCR beta cDNA molecule by a template-switch 5' adaptor carrying 12 random nucleotides. Each sample yielded at least 3 million CDR3-containing paired-end reads. First-strand cDNA synthesis was performed from all RNA using the Mint cDNA synthesis kit, with priming by a TRBC-specific oligonucleotide. After uracil-DNA glycosylase treatment, a first 18-cycle PCR used universal primers M1SS and BC2_uni_R on all cDNA. Concerning the study's data processing: Each sample was normalized by randomly selecting 1 million high-quality reads, each carrying a distinct molecular identifier. Instead of being binned into consensus sequences, reads with shared molecular identifiers were discarded. MiTCR, set to a Q25 quality threshold and the strictest error-elimination algorithm, was used for CDR3 identification, clonotype clustering and error correction. Lower-bound total TCR beta diversity was estimated with a nonparametric unseen species model using Euler transformation. TCRdb cleaned the public reads at Q25 with fastp, built clones with MiXCR and kept in-frame beta chains. Rows merge per CDR3 protein into single entries with the most common DNA and genes. The authors' filters were not applied to this entry. This sample comprises about 780,000 distinct CDR3 sequences, about half of them detected only once. The ten largest clonotypes hold 15% to 20% of the sample.

CDR1 and CDR2, per the germline V gene, are KGHSH and LQKENI. The V end loses 2 bases and the J end loses 3 bases, and a stretch of 10 bases separates them. There are 14 amino acids in the CDR3, from cysteine to phenylalanine inclusive. The retained sequence is limited to the CDR3, 42 bases, with the frame set at the first base. This sequence originates from a man aged 80 or over in good health. In this chain, TRBV18 is recombined with TRBJ2-5; TRBD1 is a possible D gene, resting on 6 matching bases. Specimen: blood. Here is the DNA: TGTGCCAGCTCACCAGGACAGCGAGAAGAGACCCAGTACTTC. It is translated as CASSPGQREETQYF.